This TCR beta chain is drawn from a study of OX40 agonist ivuxolimab in advanced cancers. CDR1 LGHNA and CDR2 YNFKEQ come from the germline V gene. This CDR3 is 15 amino acids long. The V and J ends lost 4 bases and 0 bases respectively, with 9 bases between them. Libraries were prepared by immunoSEQ multiplex PCR; TCRdb keeps only in-frame clonotypes and omits some of them. The table shows more than 55,000 clones, with roughly 82% occurring only once. This specimen consisted of CD4+ or CD8+ T cells sorted from blood, obtained in a trial of the OX40 agonist ivuxolimab. The V call is TRBV4-2, the J call TRBJ2-2, with D uncertain. This receptor was taken from an adult with an advanced solid tumor such as melanoma, head and neck, liver or kidney cancer. DNA for the CDR3: TGTGCCAGCAGCCCCCATCCCTCGAACACCGGGGAGCTGTTTTTT. It translates to CASSPHPSNTGELFF.